A single T cell receptor beta chain is shown here with its context. Antigen: not known. This record comes from a study of Siglec-9 on CD8 T cells in melanoma. General observations from the study: An effector memory CD8+ subset marked by Siglec-9 reportedly appeared to gather in melanoma.

Germline V lookup: CDR1 SQVTM, CDR2 ANQGSEA. Trimming cost V 4 bases and J 2 bases, with 12 bases left between them. The CDR3 spans 13 residues. Sequenced by immunoSEQ multiplex PCR; TCRdb stores in-frame clones only, minus some. The table records 36,000 or so clones, more than 65% of them present only once. This receptor was obtained from a human donor in good health. This chain connects TRBV29-1 to TRBJ2-7; D is perhaps TRBD2 (5 bases). What was sequenced was Siglec-9- CD8+ T cells sorted from blood. The CDR3 DNA reads TGCAGCGTTGCGGAGCGGATAGCCTACGAGCAGTACTTC. Amino acid sequence: CSVAERIAYEQYF.